Below are 29 T cell receptor beta chains sequenced from a single sample in a study of T-cell reconstitution after alpha-beta-depleted transplantation in children. Unique molecular identifiers were used to barcode this TCRbeta library. Each CDR3 protein gets one entry after TCRdb re-called the PCR reads with MiXCR. The sample carries 98,000 or so distinct CDR3 sequences, about a quarter recorded once. This material consisted of PBMCs, taken before TCRalphabeta/CD19-depleted stem cell transplant. The receptors originated from a boy aged 2 to 10 with acute lymphoblastic leukemia, due to receive a stem cell transplant.

This sequence joins TRBV5-1 and TRBJ2-1; the match to TRBD2 covers 9 bases. This CDR3 comprises 15 residues. V shed 2 bases and J 6 bases; nucleotides not matched to a gene: 6. Germline CDR1 and CDR2: SGHRS and YFSETQ. The CDR3: CASSFRGLATNEQFF. The CDR3 nucleotides are TGCGCCAGCAGCTTTCGTGGACTAGCGACCAATGAGCAGTTCTTC.

This clonotype was counted between two and nine times. The V and J genes are TRBV20-1 and TRBJ2-1, with TRBD1 matching 10 bases. Trimming cost V 5 bases and J 7 bases; bases outside gene matches: 8. This CDR3 has 14 residues. CDR1 and CDR2 from the germline V gene are DFQATT and SNEGSKA (reference sequence). CDR3 in DNA: TGCAGTGCTGGCCGGGACAGGGGATCGAATGAGCAGTTCTTC. This sequence encodes CSAGRDRGSNEQFF.

CDR3 in amino acids: CASKNDSRRSGANVLTF. The CDR3 nucleotides read TGTGCCAGCAAAAACGACAGTAGACGCTCTGGGGCCAACGTCCTGACTTTC. The chain couples TRBV7-2 to TRBJ2-6; TRBD1 is a possible D gene (5 bases). This CDR3 is built from 17 residues. V dropped 7 bases and J dropped 0 bases, with 16 bases sitting between them. Germline V gives CDR1 SGHTA, CDR2 FQGNSA.

This chain joins TRBV20-1 and TRBJ1-2, with a possible D match to TRBD1 (6 bases). Germline V CDR1 and CDR2: DFQATT, SNEGSKA (reference sequence). The CDR3 loop spans 13 amino acids. Trimming stripped 3 bases from V and 1 base from J, with 9 bases between. The CDR3 here is CSASRQVNYGYTF. CDR3 DNA sequence: TGCAGTGCTAGCCGACAGGTTAACTATGGCTACACCTTC.

The chain employs TRBV14 and TRBJ2-3; possible D gene TRBD1, 5 bases. Germline V gives CDR1 SGHDN, CDR2 FVKESK. CDR3 length: 15 residues. V lost 1 base, J lost 4 bases, and 12 bases lay in between. CDR3 protein: CASSQGPGKSDTQYF. CDR3 nucleotides: TGTGCCAGCAGCCAAGGGCCAGGGAAATCAGATACGCAGTATTTT.

The rearrangement links TRBV5-5 to TRBJ2-1; 7 nucleotides align to TRBD2. The CDR3 is 16 amino acids. Germline loops: CDR1 SGHKS, CDR2 YYEKEE (reference sequence). The V gene end was trimmed by 1 base and the J gene end by 9 bases; junction bases not matched to a gene: 13. The DNA of the CDR3 is TGTGCCAGCAGCTTGTCGGGGGGACTGTCCAGGGTTGAGCAGTTCTTC. It encodes CASSLSGGLSRVEQFF.

The chain couples TRBV28 to TRBJ2-2; D remains unclear. Trimming removed 2 bases from V and 5 bases from J, with 3 bases in between. CDR3 size: 12 residues. Germline V gives CDR1 MDHEN, CDR2 SYDVKM. The CDR3 reads CASSLATGELFF. The CDR3 DNA reads as TGTGCCAGCAGTTTAGCTACCGGGGAGCTGTTTTTT.

This clonotype was recorded at least ten times. The chain has TRBV12-3 or TRBV12-4 and TRBJ2-1, with a tentative D call TRBD2 (6 bases). The germline V and J ends were trimmed by 3 bases and 8 bases, with 14 bases remaining between them. CDR3 size: 14 residues. The CDR3 loop is CASSLKRRGHEQFF. The CDR3 DNA is TGTGCCAGCAGTTTGAAGCGGAGGGGCCATGAGCAGTTCTTC.

A few counts support this clonotype. The genes are TRBV5-1 and TRBJ2-1, with TRBD2 as a possible D gene (5 bases). The CDR3 loop spans 16 amino acids. V was pared by 6 bases and J by 2 bases, with 18 bases between. CDR1 is SGHRS and CDR2 is YFSETQ in the germline V gene. This chain's CDR3 is CASKLRADRTYNEQFF. CDR3 sequence (DNA): TGCGCCAGCAAGCTCCGAGCGGATAGGACCTACAATGAGCAGTTCTTC.

Many counts were recorded for this clonotype. The chain couples TRBV20-1 to TRBJ1-6, with TRBD1 as a possible D gene (5 bases). The CDR3 sequence is 15 residues long. Germline-derived CDR1 and CDR2 are DFQATT and SNEGSKA (reference sequence). V lost 0 bases and J 14 bases, leaving 20 bases between the germline ends. As DNA, the CDR3 is TGCAGTGCTAGAGATCACAACTCCATCGGGGCGGCCCTCCACTTT. This codes for CSARDHNSIGAALHF.

This clonotype was counted at least ten times. The chain joins TRBV7-2 to TRBJ2-3; the match to TRBD2 covers 7 bases. Per germline, CDR1 SGHTA and CDR2 FQGNSA. This CDR3 spans 15 amino acids. J gave up 3 bases and V 3 bases, and 6 bases lay outside the gene matches. The CDR3 DNA reads as TGTGCCAGCAGCTTTTGGCGGGGAGGGACAGATACGCAGTATTTT. This gives the protein CASSFWRGGTDTQYF.

This clonotype has a handful of counts. The chain combines TRBV7-2 with TRBJ2-3; D not resolved. Germline V CDR1 and CDR2: SGHTA, FQGNSA. This CDR3 region has 16 residues. V shed 0 bases and J shed 2 bases, with 12 bases lying between them. The CDR3 spells CASSLAGRSNTDTQYF. CDR3 DNA sequence: TGTGCCAGCAGCTTAGCAGGACGGTCGAACACAGATACGCAGTATTTT.

The chain is built from TRBV12-3 or TRBV12-4 and TRBJ1-2; D is possibly TRBD1 (6 bases). This CDR3 comprises 12 residues. Trimming cost V 11 bases and J 7 bases, with 17 bases left between them. The CDR3 reads CACQSGARGYTF. For the CDR3, the DNA is TGTGCCTGCCAGTCGGGGGCGCGTGGCTACACCTTC.

This clonotype was seen at least ten times. This rearrangement joins TRBV5-8 to TRBJ2-5, with D tentatively TRBD2 (5 bases). The CDR3 has 14 residues. Germline CDR1 is SGHTS and CDR2 is YDEGEE. The ends were cut back, 4 bases at V and 5 bases at J, with 15 bases in the middle. In nucleotides, the CDR3 is TGTGCCAGCAGCCTGAGCGGAGGAGCGGAGACCCAGTACTTC. It encodes CASSLSGGAETQYF.

This clonotype was observed a handful of times. CDR3 residues: CAIRQSGELFF. CDR3 sequence (DNA): TGTGCCATCAGACAGTCCGGGGAGCTGTTTTTT. The V call is TRBV10-3, the J call TRBJ2-2; D is uncertain. The CDR3 spans 11 residues. Germline loops: CDR1 ENHRY, CDR2 SYGVKD. V gave up 6 bases and J gave up 6 bases, with 5 bases separating them.

The J gene is TRBJ2-7, the V gene TRBV7-8, with 12 bases lining up with TRBD2. This CDR3 comprises 20 residues. The J segment lost 0 bases and the V segment lost 0 bases, leaving 12 bases of the junction unmatched. Germline loops: CDR1 SGHVS, CDR2 FQNEAQ. The CDR3 nucleotides are TGTGCCAGCAGCTTAGCGCGCAGACTAGCGGGAGAGGTCTTCTCCTACGAGCAGTACTTC. The encoded protein is CASSLARRLAGEVFSYEQYF.

The V and J genes are TRBV5-4 and TRBJ2-7; 11 positions match TRBD2. With 4 bases clipped from V and 6 bases from J, the junction kept 9 bases outside the gene matches. The CDR3 sequence is 15 residues long. The germline gives CDR1 SGHNT, CDR2 YYREEE (reference sequence). CDR3 nucleotide sequence: TGTGCCAGCAGCACTCCCGGGACTAGCGGTAGCGAGCAGTACTTC. As protein: CASSTPGTSGSEQYF.

This chain connects TRBV29-1 to TRBJ1-2; D unclear. Deletions cut 4 bases from V and 8 bases from J, with 17 bases between. The CDR3 is 13 amino acids. CDR1 is SQVTM and CDR2 is ANQGSEA in the germline V gene. CDR3 sequence: CSVVVGPGEGYTF. The DNA of the CDR3 is TGCAGCGTTGTAGTTGGCCCCGGGGAAGGCTACACCTTC.

The sample holds many counts of this clonotype. The V call is TRBV7-2, the J call TRBJ2-1; TRBD2 matches 11 bases. With 4 bases clipped from V and 10 bases from J, the junction kept 0 bases outside the gene matches. The germline V gene has CDR1 SGHTA and CDR2 FQGNSA. CDR3 length: 12 amino acids. This CDR3 is CASSSSGREQFF. The CDR3 bases are TGTGCCAGCAGCTCTAGCGGGAGGGAGCAGTTCTTC.

The rearrangement uses TRBV10-2 and TRBJ2-5; D ambiguous. V was clipped by 2 bases and J by 2 bases, with 9 bases between them. CDR1 and CDR2 (germline): WSHSY, SAAADI. There are 14 residues in the CDR3. As DNA, the CDR3 is TGCGCCAGCAGTGAGAATGGCAAGCAAGAGACCCAGTACTTC. Residues: CASSENGKQETQYF.

This clonotype showed up just a few times. The J gene is TRBJ2-1, the V gene TRBV27, with D possibly matching TRBD1 (5 bases). The V gene's germline CDR1 is MNHEY and CDR2 SMNVEV (reference sequence). Trimming took off 2 bases at V and 9 bases at J, with 14 bases between the two ends. The CDR3 has 14 residues. The CDR3 region is CASSLETPRGEQFF. The DNA of the CDR3 is TGTGCCAGCAGTTTAGAAACACCTAGGGGTGAGCAGTTCTTC.

This clonotype was seen more than once but under ten times. The chain links TRBV28 to TRBJ1-1; perhaps TRBD1 as D (5 bases). Trimming took 9 bases from V and 1 from J, leaving 6 bases between them. CDR1 and CDR2 (germline): MDHEN, SYDVKM. There are 11 residues in the CDR3. CDR3 DNA: TGTGCCAGGCAGGGGAACACTGAAGCTTTCTTT. Protein product: CARQGNTEAFF.

Many counts were recorded for this clonotype. The rearrangement joins TRBV20-1 to TRBJ2-5; TRBD1 matches at 10 bases. V lost 7 bases to trimming and J lost 4 bases; unmatched junction nucleotides: 6. The CDR3 contains 13 residues. Germline lookup yields CDR1 DFQATT and CDR2 SNEGSKA (reference sequence). The DNA for the CDR3 is TGCAGTGGCCCGGGACAGGGGTTAGAGACCCAGTACTTC. It translates to CSGPGQGLETQYF.

This clonotype was detected only a few times. V usage is TRBV5-1 and J usage is TRBJ1-2; D is unresolved. The CDR3 has 14 amino acids. Germline V gives CDR1 SGHRS, CDR2 YFSETQ. Deletions cut 0 bases from V and 3 bases from J, with 9 bases between. This chain's CDR3 is CASSLGLGHYGYTF. The CDR3 DNA sequence: TGCGCCAGCAGCTTGGGGTTAGGCCACTATGGCTACACCTTC.

Written as DNA, the CDR3 is TGTGCCAGCAGCCAAGGGCATTGGGATGAGCAGTTCTTC. Residues: CASSQGHWDEQFF. The chain couples TRBV14 to TRBJ2-1; D not resolved. The ends were cut back, 1 base at V and 8 bases at J, with 9 bases in the middle. The CDR3 extends over 13 amino acids. The germline gives CDR1 SGHDN, CDR2 FVKESK.

The chain has TRBV11-2 and TRBJ2-5, with D tentatively TRBD1 or TRBD2 (5 bases each). From germline, CDR1 is SGHAT and CDR2 FQNNGV. This CDR3 has 15 amino acids. V was trimmed by 6 bases and J by 2 bases, leaving 16 bases between them. CDR3 in amino acids: CASSPVGTPQETQYF. The CDR3 DNA sequence: TGTGCCAGCAGTCCCGTGGGGACGCCTCAAGAGACCCAGTACTTC. The complete variable domain, with remaining parts taken from reference TRBV11-2 and TRBJ2-5, reads EAGVAQSPRYKIIEKRQSVAFWCNPISGHATLYWYQQILGQGPKLLIQFQNNGVVDDSQLPKDRFSAERLKGVDSTLKIQPAKLEDSAVYLCASSPVGTPQETQYFGPGTRLLVL.

This clonotype was recorded a few times. The V gene is TRBV30, the J gene TRBJ1-6; D is unclear. V lost 2 bases to trimming and J lost 11 bases, with 16 bases between them. The CDR3 extends over 14 amino acids. Per germline, CDR1 GTSNPN and CDR2 SVGIG (reference sequence). The CDR3 loop reads CAWSRTVREAPLHF. In DNA form, the CDR3 reads TGTGCCTGGAGTAGGACGGTCCGCGAGGCACCCCTCCACTTT.

The table lists this clonotype with a few counts. The chain joins TRBV29-1 to TRBJ1-2; TRBD1 might be the D (5 bases). Trimming removed 7 bases at V and 1 base at J, with 16 bases between. The CDR3 has 14 amino acids. Germline CDR1 SQVTM, CDR2 ANQGSEA. The DNA for the CDR3 is TGCAGCGCCGGCAGGGCCGGGGGTAACTATGGCTACACCTTC. This gives the protein CSAGRAGGNYGYTF.

This clonotype was picked up one time. The CDR3: CASSQASGGDTYNEQFF. In DNA form, the CDR3 reads TGCGCCAGCAGCCAAGCTAGCGGAGGGGACACCTACAATGAGCAGTTCTTC. V is TRBV4-1 and J is TRBJ2-1; tentatively, D is TRBD2 (7 bases). V lost 1 base, J lost 2 bases, and 15 bases lay in between. Germline loops: CDR1 MGHRA, CDR2 YSYEKL. The length of the CDR3 is 17 residues.